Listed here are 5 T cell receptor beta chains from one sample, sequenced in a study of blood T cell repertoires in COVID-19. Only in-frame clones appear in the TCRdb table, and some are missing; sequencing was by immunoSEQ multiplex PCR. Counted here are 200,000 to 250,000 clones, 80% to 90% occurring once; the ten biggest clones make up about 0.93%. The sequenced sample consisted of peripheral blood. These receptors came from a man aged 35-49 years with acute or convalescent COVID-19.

The chain's CDR3 is CASTTALGSNYGYTF. The CDR3 DNA reads TGTGCCAGCACCACCGCACTCGGGTCAAACTATGGCTACACCTTC. The chain carries TRBV16 and TRBJ1-2; D remains ambiguous. Per the germline V gene, CDR1 is KGHSY and CDR2 is FQNENV. The CDR3 length is 15 residues. V was shortened by 7 bases and J by 2 bases, with 17 bases between the two germline ends.

The CDR3 DNA follows: TGTGCCAGTACTACAGGGTACACTGAAGCTTTCTTT. This translates into CASTTGYTEAFF. The chain links TRBV19 to TRBJ1-1; maybe TRBD1 (6 bases). Germline V CDR1 and CDR2: LNHDA, SQIVND (reference sequence). The CDR3 spans 12 residues. V gave up 7 bases and J gave up 3 bases, with 9 bases separating them.

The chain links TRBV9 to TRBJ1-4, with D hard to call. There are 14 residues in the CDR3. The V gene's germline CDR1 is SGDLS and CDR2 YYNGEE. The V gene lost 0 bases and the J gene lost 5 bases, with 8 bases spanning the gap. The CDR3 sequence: CASSVGRQNEKLFF. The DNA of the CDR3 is TGTGCCAGCAGCGTAGGCCGTCAGAATGAAAAACTGTTTTTT.

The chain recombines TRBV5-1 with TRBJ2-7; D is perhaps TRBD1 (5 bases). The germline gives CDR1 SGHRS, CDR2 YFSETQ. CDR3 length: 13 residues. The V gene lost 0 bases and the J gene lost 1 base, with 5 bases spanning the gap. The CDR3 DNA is TGCGCCAGCAGCTTGGGACAGTCCTACGAGCAGTACTTC. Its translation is CASSLGQSYEQYF.

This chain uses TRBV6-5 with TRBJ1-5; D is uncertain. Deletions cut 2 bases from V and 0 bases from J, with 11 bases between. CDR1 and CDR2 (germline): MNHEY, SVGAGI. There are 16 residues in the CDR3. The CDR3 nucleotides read TGTGCCAGCAGTTACATTCCTTACAGTAGCAATCAGCCCCAGCATTTT. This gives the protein CASSYIPYSSNQPQHF.